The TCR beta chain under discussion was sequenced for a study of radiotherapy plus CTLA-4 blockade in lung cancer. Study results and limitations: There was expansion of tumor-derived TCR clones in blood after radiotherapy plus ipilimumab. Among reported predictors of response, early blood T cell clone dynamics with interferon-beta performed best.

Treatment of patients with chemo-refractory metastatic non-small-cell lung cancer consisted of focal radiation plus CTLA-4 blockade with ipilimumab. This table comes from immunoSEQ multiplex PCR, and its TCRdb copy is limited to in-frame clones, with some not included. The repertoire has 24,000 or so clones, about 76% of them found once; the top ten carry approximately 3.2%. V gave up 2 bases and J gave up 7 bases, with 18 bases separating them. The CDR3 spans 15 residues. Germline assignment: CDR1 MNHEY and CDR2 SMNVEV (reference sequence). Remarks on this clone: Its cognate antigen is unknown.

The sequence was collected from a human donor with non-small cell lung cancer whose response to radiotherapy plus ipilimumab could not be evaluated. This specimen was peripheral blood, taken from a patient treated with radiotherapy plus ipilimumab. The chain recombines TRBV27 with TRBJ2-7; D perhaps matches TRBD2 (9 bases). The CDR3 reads CASSLKAGGTGEQYF. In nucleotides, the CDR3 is TGTGCCAGCAGTTTAAAGGCGGGAGGGACAGGAGAGCAGTACTTC.